The T cell receptor (beta chain) under discussion was sequenced for a study of blood T cell repertoires in COVID-19. The protocol was immunoSEQ multiplex PCR, while the TCRdb copy is restricted to in-frame clones and leaves out a portion. The repertoire holds about 88,000 clones, approximately 90% seen once, with about 15% in the top ten. The CDR3 loop spans 16 amino acids. Trimming stripped 1 base from V and 1 base from J, with 8 bases between. Germline V lookup: CDR1 SEHNR, CDR2 FQNEAQ (reference sequence). Source material: peripheral blood. The receptor was derived from a male donor with acute or convalescent COVID-19. The V gene is TRBV7-9, the J gene TRBJ2-6; D might be TRBD2 (5 bases). The CDR3 here is CASSLGGISGANVLTF. Here the CDR3 DNA reads TGTGCCAGCAGCTTAGGAGGGATTTCTGGGGCCAACGTCCTGACTTTC.